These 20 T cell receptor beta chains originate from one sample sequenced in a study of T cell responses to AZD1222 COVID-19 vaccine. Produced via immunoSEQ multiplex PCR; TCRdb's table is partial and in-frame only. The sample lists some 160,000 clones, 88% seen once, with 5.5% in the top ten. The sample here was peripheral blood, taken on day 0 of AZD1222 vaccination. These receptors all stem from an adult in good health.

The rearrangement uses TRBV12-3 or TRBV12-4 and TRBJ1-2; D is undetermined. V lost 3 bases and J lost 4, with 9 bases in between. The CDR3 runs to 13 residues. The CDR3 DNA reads TGTGCCAGCAGTTTGTTTGGGAGCTATGGCTACACCTTC. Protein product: CASSLFGSYGYTF.

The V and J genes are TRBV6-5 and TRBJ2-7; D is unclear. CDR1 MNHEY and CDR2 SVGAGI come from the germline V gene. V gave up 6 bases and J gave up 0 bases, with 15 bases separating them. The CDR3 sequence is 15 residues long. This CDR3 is CASRRSESNSYEQYF. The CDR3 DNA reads TGTGCCAGCAGAAGGTCAGAAAGCAACTCCTACGAGCAGTACTTC.

Here the CDR3 DNA reads TGTGCCAGCAGCCAAGCTCTCCAAGCAACAGATACGCAGTATTTT. Residues: CASSQALQATDTQYF. The J gene is TRBJ2-3, the V gene TRBV4-2; no firm D call. V was trimmed by 1 base and J by 3 bases, leaving 11 bases between them. The CDR3 contains 15 residues. Looked up from germline, CDR1 is LGHNA and CDR2 is YNFKEQ.

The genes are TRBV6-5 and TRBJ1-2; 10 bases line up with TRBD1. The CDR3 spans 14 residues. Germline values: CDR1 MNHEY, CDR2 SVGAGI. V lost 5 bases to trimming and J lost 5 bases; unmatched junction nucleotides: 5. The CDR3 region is CASSQGQGRYGYTF. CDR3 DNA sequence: TGTGCCAGCAGTCAGGGACAGGGGAGGTATGGCTACACCTTC.

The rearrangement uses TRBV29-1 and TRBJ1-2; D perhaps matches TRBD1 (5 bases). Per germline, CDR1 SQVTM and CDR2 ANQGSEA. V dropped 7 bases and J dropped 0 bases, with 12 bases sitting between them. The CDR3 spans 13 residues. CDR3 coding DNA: TGCAGCGCCAAAAGACAGCCTAACTATGGCTACACCTTC. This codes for CSAKRQPNYGYTF.

The CDR3 region is CASSEEGAGWETQYF. CDR3 sequence (DNA): TGTGCCAGCAGTGAAGAGGGAGCAGGGTGGGAGACCCAGTACTTC. The chain employs TRBV6-1 and TRBJ2-5, with D tentatively TRBD1 or TRBD2 (5 bases each). Trimming left V 1 base short and J 5 bases short, with 14 bases between. The CDR3 totals 15 residues. Germline V gene data show CDR1 as MNHNS and CDR2 as SASEGT.

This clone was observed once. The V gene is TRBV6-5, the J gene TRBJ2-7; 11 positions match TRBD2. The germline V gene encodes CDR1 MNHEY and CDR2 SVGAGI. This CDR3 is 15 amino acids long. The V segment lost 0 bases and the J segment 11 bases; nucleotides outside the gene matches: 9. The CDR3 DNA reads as TGTGCCAGCAGTTACTCGTTTCTAGCGGGAGGTCAGGAGTACTTC. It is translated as CASSYSFLAGGQEYF.

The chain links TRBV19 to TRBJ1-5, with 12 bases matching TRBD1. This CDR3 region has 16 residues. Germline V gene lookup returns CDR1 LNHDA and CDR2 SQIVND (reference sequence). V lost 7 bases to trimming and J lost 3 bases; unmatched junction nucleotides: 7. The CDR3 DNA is TGTGCCAGTAACCCGGGGACAGGGGGCTACAATCAGCCCCAGCATTTT. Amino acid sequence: CASNPGTGGYNQPQHF.

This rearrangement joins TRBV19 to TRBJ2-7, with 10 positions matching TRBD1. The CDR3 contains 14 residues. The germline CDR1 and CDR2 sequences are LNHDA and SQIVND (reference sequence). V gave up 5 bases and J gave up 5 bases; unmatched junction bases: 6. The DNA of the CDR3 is TGTGCCAGTAGTGCCGACAGGGGGCCCGACGAGCAGTACTTC. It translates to CASSADRGPDEQYF.

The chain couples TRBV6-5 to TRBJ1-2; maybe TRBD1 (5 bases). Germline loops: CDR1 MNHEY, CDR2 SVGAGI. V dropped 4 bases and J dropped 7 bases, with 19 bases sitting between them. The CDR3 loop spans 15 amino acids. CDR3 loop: CASSSLFSGRGGYTF. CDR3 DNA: TGTGCCAGCAGTTCCCTATTTTCGGGGCGCGGTGGCTACACCTTC.

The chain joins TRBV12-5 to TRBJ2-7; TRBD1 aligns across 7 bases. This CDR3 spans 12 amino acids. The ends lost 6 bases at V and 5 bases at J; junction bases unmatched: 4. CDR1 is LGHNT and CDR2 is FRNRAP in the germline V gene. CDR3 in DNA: TGTGCTAGTGGGACAGGGCCCCACGAGCAGTACTTC. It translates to CASGTGPHEQYF.

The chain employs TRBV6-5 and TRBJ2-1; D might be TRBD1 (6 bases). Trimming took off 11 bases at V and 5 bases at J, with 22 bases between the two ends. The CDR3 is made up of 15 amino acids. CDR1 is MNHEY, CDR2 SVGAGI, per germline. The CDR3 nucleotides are TGTGCCCCCCAGGGGCGCAAGACAGGAAACAATGAGCAGTTCTTC. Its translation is CAPQGRKTGNNEQFF.

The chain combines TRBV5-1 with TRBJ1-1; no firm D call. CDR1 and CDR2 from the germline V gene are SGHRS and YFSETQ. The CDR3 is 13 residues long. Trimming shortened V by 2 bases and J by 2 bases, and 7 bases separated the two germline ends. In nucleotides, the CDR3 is TGCGCCAGCAGCTTTACCTTAAACACTGAAGCTTTCTTT. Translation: CASSFTLNTEAFF.

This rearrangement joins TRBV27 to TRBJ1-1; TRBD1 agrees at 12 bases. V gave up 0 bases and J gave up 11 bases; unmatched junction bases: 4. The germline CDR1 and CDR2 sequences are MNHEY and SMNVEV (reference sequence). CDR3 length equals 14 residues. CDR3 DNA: TGTGCCAGCAGTTTATCAGGGACAGGGGGCTCTGCTTTCTTT. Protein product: CASSLSGTGGSAFF.

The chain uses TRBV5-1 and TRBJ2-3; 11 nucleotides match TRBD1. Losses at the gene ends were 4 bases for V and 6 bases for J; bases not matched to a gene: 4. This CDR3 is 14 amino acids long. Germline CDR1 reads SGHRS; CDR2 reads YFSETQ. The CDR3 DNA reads TGCGCCAGCAGCACCGGGACAGGGGGTGATACGCAGTATTTT. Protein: CASSTGTGGDTQYF.

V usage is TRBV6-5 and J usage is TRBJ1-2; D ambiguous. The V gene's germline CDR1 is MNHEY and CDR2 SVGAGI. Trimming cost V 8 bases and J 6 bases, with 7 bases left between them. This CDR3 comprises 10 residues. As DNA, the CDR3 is TGTGCCAGCCGCGGGAATGGCTACACCTTC. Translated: CASRGNGYTF.

CDR3 sequence (DNA): TGTGCCAGCAGCATATGGGACCCCGGGGAGCTGTTTTTT. Its translation: CASSIWDPGELFF. V gene TRBV5-4 combines with J gene TRBJ2-2, with D possibly being TRBD1 or TRBD2 (5 bases each). V dropped 4 bases and J dropped 6 bases, with 10 bases sitting between them. The germline V gene has CDR1 SGHNT and CDR2 YYREEE (reference sequence). The CDR3 runs 13 residues.

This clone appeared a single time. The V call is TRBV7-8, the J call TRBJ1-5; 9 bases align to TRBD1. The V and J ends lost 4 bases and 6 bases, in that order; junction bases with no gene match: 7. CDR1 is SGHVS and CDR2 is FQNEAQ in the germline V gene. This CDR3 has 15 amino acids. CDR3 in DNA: TGTGCCAGCAGCTCTGACAGGGGGGGCGGTCAGCCCCAGCATTTT. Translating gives CASSSDRGGGQPQHF.

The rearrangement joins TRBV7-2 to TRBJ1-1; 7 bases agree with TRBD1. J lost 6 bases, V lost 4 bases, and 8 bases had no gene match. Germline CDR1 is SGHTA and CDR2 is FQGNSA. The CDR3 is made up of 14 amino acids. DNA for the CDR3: TGTGCCAGCAGCTCAGGGACAGAGTTCCCTGAAGCTTTCTTT. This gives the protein CASSSGTEFPEAFF. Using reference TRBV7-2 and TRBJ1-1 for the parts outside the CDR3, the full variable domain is GAGVSQSPSNKVTEKGKDVELRCDPISGHTALYWYRQSLGQGLEFLIYFQGNSAPDKSGLPSDRFSAERTGGSVSTLTIQRTQQEDSAVYLCASSSGTEFPEAFFGQGTRLTVV.

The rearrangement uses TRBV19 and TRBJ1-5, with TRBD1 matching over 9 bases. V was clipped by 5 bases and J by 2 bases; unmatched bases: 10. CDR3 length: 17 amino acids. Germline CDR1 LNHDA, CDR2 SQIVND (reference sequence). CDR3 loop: CASSFAGTGNGNQPQHF. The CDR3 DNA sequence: TGTGCCAGTAGTTTTGCCGGGACAGGGAATGGCAATCAGCCCCAGCATTTT.